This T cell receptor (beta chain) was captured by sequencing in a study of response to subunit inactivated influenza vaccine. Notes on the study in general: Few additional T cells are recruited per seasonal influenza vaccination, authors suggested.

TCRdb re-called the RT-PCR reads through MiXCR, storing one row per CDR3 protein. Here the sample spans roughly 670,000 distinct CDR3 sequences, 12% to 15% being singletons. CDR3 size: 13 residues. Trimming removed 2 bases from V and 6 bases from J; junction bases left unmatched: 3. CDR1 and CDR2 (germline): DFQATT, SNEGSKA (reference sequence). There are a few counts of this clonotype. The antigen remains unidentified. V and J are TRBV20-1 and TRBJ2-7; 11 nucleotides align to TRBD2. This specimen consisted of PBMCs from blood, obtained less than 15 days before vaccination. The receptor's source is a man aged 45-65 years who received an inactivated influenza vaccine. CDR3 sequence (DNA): TGCAGTGCTAGAATAGCGGGAGGGCCCGAGCAGTACTTC. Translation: CSARIAGGPEQYF.